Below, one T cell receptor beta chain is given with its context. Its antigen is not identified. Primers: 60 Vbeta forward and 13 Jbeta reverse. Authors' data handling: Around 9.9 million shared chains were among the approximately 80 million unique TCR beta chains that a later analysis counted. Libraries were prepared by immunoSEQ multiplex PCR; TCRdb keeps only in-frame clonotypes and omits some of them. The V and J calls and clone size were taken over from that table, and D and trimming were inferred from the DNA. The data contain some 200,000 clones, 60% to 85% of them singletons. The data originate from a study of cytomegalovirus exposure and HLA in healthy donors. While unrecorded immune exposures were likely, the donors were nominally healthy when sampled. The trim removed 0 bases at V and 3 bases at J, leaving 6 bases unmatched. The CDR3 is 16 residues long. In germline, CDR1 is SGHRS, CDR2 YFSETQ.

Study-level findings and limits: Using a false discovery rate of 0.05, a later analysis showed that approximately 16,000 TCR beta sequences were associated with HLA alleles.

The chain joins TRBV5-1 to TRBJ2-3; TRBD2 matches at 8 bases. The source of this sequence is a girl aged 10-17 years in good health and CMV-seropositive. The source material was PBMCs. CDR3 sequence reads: CASSLAGTRGTDTQYF. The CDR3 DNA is TGCGCCAGCAGCTTGGCCGGGACTAGGGGGACAGATACGCAGTATTTT.